A single sample is the source of the 9 T cell receptor beta chains below, sequenced in a study of blood T cell repertoires in COVID-19. Measured with immunoSEQ multiplex PCR; TCRdb has only the in-frame clones, and not every one. The sample has approximately 150,000 clones, approximately 86% seen once. Sequencing was done on a sample of peripheral blood. These receptors were taken from a woman between 45 and 65 years old with acute or convalescent COVID-19.

The chain recombines TRBV7-9 with TRBJ1-1; TRBD1 agrees at 9 bases. The CDR3 runs 17 residues. In germline, CDR1 is SEHNR, CDR2 FQNEAQ (reference sequence). V gave up 2 bases and J gave up 1 base; unmatched junction bases: 8. CDR3 bases: TGTGCCAGCAGCTTACCGGGACAGGGAATAGAGAACACTGAAGCTTTCTTT. As protein: CASSLPGQGIENTEAFF.

The CDR3 sequence is CASSLGREGRGYTF. CDR3 DNA sequence: TGTGCCAGCAGCTTGGGCAGGGAGGGAAGAGGCTACACCTTC. The chain joins TRBV11-1 to TRBJ1-2; possibly TRBD1 for D (5 bases). Looked up from germline, CDR1 is SGHAT and CDR2 is FQDESV (reference sequence). V lost 3 bases, J lost 8 bases, and 16 bases lay in between. This CDR3 has 14 amino acids.

The chain uses TRBV30 and TRBJ1-1; 7 bases align to TRBD1. This CDR3 spans 16 amino acids. Germline V gene sequence: CDR1 GTSNPN, CDR2 SVGIG (reference sequence). J gave up 0 bases and V 2 bases, and 9 bases lay outside the gene matches. The CDR3 sequence is CAWSSKTGQLNTEAFF. The CDR3 DNA reads TGTGCCTGGAGTTCTAAAACGGGACAGTTGAACACTGAAGCTTTCTTT.

The CDR3, as DNA: TGTGCCAGCTCCAACGGGGGAGACCAGTACTTC. Its translation: CASSNGGDQYF. The rearrangement joins TRBV25-1 to TRBJ2-5, with D possibly matching TRBD2 (6 bases). CDR3 size: 11 residues. Germline V gene data show CDR1 as MGHDK and CDR2 as SYGVNS. Deletions cut 8 bases from V and 10 bases from J, with 14 bases between.

The rearrangement links TRBV2 to TRBJ2-5, with 12 bases aligning to TRBD2. Germline CDR1 and CDR2: SNHLY and FYNNEI. The CDR3 covers 15 residues. J was trimmed by 0 bases and V by 7 bases; bases with no gene match: 3. CDR3: CASNRLAGDQETQYF. The DNA for the CDR3 is TGTGCCAGCAACCGACTAGCGGGGGACCAAGAGACCCAGTACTTC.

The rearrangement uses TRBV5-1 and TRBJ2-5, with 8 positions matching TRBD1. The CDR3 loop spans 15 amino acids. J was trimmed by 1 base and V by 2 bases; bases with no gene match: 4. Germline V gene data show CDR1 as SGHRS and CDR2 as YFSETQ. For the CDR3, the DNA is TGCGCCAGCAGCTTCACAGGGGGTTTCCAAGAGACCCAGTACTTC. It translates to CASSFTGGFQETQYF. Supplemented by reference TRBV5-1 and TRBJ2-5, the full variable domain reads KAGVTQTPRYLIKTRGQQVTLSCSPISGHRSVSWYQQTPGQGLQFLFEYFSETQRNKGNFPGRFSGRQFSNSRSEMNVSTLELGDSALYLCASSFTGGFQETQYFGPGTRLLVL.

For the CDR3, the DNA is TGCGCCAGCAGCTTAGAACAGGGAAGTGTCGACGAGCAGTACTTC. As protein: CASSLEQGSVDEQYF. The chain uses TRBV5-1 and TRBJ2-7; the D gene is possibly TRBD1 (6 bases). CDR1 and CDR2 from the germline V gene are SGHRS and YFSETQ. The length of the CDR3 is 15 residues. V was pared by 2 bases and J by 5 bases, with 17 bases between.

The V and J genes are TRBV11-1 and TRBJ2-7; a weak D match, TRBD1 (6 bases). The CDR3 has 15 amino acids. V gave up 5 bases and J gave up 2 bases, with 16 bases separating them. In germline, CDR1 is SGHAT, CDR2 FQDESV (reference sequence). CDR3 residues: CASSTSPRDTYEQYF. DNA for the CDR3: TGTGCCAGCAGCACAAGCCCCCGGGACACCTACGAGCAGTACTTC.

This chain uses TRBV5-6 with TRBJ2-2, with TRBD1 identical over 8 bases. Germline trimming cut 2 bases from V and 6 bases from J; bases unmatched to any gene: 9. Germline V gives CDR1 SGHDT, CDR2 YYEEEE. The CDR3 is 16 amino acids. The CDR3 region has the DNA TGTGCCAGCAGCTTTACACAGGGGGGATGGTCCGGGGAGCTGTTTTTT. This translates into CASSFTQGGWSGELFF. The whole variable domain, filled in from reference TRBV5-6 and TRBJ2-2, reads DAGVTQSPTHLIKTRGQQVTLRCSPKSGHDTVSWYQQALGQGPQFIFQYYEEEERQRGNFPDRFSGHQFPNYSSELNVNALLLGDSALYLCASSFTQGGWSGELFFGEGSRLTVL.